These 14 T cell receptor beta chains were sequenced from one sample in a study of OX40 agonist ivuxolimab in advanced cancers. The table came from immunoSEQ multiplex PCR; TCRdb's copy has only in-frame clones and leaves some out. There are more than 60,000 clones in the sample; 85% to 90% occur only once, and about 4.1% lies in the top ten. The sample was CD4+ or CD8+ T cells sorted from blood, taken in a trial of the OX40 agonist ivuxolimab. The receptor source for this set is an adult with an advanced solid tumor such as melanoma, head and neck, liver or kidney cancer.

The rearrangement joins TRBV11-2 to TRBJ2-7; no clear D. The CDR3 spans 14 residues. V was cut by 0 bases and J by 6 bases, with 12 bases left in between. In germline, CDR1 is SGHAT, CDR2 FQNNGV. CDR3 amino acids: CASSLEQIPIEQYF. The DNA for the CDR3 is TGTGCCAGCAGCTTAGAGCAAATCCCCATCGAGCAGTACTTC.

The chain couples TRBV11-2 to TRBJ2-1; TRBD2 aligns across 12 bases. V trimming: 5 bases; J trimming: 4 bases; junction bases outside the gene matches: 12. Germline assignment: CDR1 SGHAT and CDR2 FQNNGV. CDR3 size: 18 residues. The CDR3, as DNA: TGTGCCAGCAGCCCCTCCGGGACTAGCGGGCCTTATTACAATGAGCAGTTCTTC. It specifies CASSPSGTSGPYYNEQFF.

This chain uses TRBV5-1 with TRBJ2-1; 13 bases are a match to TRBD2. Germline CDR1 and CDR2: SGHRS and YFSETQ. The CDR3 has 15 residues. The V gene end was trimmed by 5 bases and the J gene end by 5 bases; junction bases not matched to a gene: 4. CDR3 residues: CASRTSGGSNNEQFF. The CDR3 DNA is TGCGCCAGCAGGACTAGCGGGGGGTCCAACAATGAGCAGTTCTTC.

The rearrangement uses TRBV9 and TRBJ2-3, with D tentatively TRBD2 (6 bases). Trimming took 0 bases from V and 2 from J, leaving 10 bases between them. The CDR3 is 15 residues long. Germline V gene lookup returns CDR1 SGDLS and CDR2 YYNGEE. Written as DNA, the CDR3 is TGTGCCAGCAGCGTAGCCGCGGGAAACACAGATACGCAGTATTTT. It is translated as CASSVAAGNTDTQYF.

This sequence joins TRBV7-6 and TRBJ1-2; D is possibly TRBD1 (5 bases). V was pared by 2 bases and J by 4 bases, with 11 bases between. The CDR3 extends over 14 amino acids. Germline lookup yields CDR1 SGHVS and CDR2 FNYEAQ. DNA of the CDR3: TGTGCCAGCAGCTTAACCGCAGGGACCTATGGCTACACCTTC. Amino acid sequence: CASSLTAGTYGYTF.

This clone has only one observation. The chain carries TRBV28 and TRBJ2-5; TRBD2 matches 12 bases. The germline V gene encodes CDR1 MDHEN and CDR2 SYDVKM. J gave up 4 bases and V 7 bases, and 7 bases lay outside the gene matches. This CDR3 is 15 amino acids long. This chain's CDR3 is CASTNRGLAGETQYF. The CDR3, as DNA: TGTGCCAGCACTAATAGGGGACTAGCGGGAGAGACCCAGTACTTC.

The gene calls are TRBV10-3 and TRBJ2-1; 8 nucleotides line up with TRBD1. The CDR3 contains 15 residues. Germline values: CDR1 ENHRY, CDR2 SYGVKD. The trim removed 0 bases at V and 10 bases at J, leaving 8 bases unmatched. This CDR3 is CAISESMAGQGEQFF. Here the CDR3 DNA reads TGTGCCATCAGTGAGTCGATGGCAGGACAGGGCGAGCAGTTCTTC.

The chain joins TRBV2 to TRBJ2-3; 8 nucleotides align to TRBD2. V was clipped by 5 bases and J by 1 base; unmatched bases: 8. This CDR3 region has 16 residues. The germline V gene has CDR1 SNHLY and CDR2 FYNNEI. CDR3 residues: CASSLDSGARTDTQYF. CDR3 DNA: TGTGCCAGCAGTTTGGATAGCGGGGCCCGCACAGATACGCAGTATTTT.

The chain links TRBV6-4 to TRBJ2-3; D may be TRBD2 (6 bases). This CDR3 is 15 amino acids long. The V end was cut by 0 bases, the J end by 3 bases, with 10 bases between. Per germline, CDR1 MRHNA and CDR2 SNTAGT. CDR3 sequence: CASSDSAGSTDTQYF. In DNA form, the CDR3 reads TGTGCCAGCAGTGACTCCGCGGGATCAACAGATACGCAGTATTTT.

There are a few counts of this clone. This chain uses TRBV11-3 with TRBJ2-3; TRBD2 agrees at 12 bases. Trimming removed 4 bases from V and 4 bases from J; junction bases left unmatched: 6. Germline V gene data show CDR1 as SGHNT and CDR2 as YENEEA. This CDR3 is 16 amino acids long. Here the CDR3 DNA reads TGTGCCAGCAGCTCCCTAGCGGGAGGGCGGGCAGATACGCAGTATTTT. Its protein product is CASSSLAGGRADTQYF. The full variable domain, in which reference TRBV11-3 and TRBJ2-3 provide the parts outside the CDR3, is EAGVVQSPRYKIIEKKQPVAFWCNPISGHNTLYWYLQNLGQGPELLIRYENEEAVDDSQLPKDRFSAERLKGVDSTLKIQPAELGDSAVYLCASSSLAGGRADTQYFGPGTRLTVL.

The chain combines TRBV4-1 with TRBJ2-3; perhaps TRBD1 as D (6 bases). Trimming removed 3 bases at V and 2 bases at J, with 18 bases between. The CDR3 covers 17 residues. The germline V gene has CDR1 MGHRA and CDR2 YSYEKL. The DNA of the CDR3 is TGCGCCAGCAGCCAGTCCCCAACAGGGTTCGACACAGATACGCAGTATTTT. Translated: CASSQSPTGFDTDTQYF.

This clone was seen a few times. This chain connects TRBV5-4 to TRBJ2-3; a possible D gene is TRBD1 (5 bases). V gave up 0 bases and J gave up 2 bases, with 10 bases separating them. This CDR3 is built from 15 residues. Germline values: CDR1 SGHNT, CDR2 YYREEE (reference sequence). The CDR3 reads CASSLGGSNTDTQYF. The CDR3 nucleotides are TGTGCCAGCAGCTTGGGGGGCTCCAACACAGATACGCAGTATTTT.

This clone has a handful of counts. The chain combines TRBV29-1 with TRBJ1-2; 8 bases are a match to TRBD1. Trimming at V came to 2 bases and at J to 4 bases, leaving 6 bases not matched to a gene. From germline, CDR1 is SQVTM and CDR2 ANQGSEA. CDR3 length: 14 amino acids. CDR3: CSVEPQGAVYGYTF. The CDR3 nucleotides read TGCAGCGTTGAACCCCAGGGGGCTGTCTATGGCTACACCTTC.

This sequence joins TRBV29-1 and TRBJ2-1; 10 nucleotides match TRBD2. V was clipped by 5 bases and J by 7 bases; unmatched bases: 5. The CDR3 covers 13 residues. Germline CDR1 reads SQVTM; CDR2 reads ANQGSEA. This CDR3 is CSVLAGVGNEQFF. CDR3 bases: TGCAGCGTTCTAGCGGGAGTGGGGAATGAGCAGTTCTTC.